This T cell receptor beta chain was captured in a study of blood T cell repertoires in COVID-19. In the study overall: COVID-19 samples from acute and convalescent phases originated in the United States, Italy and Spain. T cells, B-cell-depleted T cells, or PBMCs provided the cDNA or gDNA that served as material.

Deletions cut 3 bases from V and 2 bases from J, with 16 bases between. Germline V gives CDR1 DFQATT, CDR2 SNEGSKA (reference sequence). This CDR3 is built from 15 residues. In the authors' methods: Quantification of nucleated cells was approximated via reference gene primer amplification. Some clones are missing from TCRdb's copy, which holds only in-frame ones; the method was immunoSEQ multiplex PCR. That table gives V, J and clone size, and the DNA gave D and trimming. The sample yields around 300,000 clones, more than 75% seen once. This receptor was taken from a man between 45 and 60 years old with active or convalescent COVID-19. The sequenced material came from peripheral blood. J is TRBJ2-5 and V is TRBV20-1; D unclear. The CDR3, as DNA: TGCAGTGCTAGTGTATCGCGCGGATATCAAGAGACCCAGTACTTC. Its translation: CSASVSRGYQETQYF.